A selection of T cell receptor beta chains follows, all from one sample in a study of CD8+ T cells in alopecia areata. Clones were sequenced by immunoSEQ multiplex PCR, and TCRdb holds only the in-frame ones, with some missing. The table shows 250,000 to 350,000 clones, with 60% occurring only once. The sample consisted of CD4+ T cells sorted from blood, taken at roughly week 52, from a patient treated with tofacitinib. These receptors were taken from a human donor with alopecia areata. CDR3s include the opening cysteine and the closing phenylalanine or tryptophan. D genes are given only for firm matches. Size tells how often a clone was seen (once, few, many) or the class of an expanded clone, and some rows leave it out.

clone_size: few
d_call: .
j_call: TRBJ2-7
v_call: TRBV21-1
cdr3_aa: CASSKRQEYYEQYF
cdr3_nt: TGTGCCAGCAGCAAGAGACAGGAGTACTACGAGCAGTACTTC

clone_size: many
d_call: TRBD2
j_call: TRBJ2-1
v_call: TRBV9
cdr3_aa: CASSVSSGGLSEQFF
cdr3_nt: TGTGCCAGCAGCGTAAGTAGCGGGGGGCTCAGTGAGCAGTTCTTC

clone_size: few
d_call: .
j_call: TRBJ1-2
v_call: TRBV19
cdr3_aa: CASGWGPPNYGYTF
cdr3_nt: TGTGCCAGTGGTTGGGGACCCCCTAACTATGGCTACACCTTC

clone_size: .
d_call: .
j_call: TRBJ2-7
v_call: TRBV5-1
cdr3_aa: CASSGGTPYEQYF
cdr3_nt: TGCGCCAGCAGCGGCGGGACTCCCTACGAGCAGTACTTC

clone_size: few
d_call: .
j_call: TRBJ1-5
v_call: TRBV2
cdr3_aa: CASRRHTNQPQHF
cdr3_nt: TGTGCCAGCAGGAGGCACACCAATCAGCCCCAGCATTTT

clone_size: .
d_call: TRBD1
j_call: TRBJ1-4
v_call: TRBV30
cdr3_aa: CAWSGATSGGAELFF
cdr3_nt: TGTGCCTGGAGTGGCGCGACCTCAGGGGGGGCGGAACTGTTTTTT

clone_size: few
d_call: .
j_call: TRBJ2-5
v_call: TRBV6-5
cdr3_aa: CASSYGGTQYF
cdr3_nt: TGTGCCAGCAGTTACGGTGGGACCCAGTACTTC

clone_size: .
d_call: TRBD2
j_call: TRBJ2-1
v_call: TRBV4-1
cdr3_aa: CASSHLRGGLSNEQFF
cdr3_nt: TGCGCCAGCAGCCATCTCCGGGGGGGCCTAAGCAATGAGCAGTTCTTC

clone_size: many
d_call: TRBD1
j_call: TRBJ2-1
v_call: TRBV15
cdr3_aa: CATSRSTGQLYNEQFF
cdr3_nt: TGTGCCACCAGCAGATCGACAGGGCAGCTCTACAATGAGCAGTTCTTC

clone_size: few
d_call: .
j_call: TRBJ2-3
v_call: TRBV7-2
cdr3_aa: CASSLALPGRDTQYF
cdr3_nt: TGTGCCAGCAGCTTAGCTCTTCCAGGGAGAGATACGCAGTATTTT

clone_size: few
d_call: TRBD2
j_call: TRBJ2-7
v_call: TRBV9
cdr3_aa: CASSPSSGGNSYEQYF
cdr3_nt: TGTGCCAGCAGCCCGAGTAGCGGGGGGAACTCCTACGAGCAGTACTTC

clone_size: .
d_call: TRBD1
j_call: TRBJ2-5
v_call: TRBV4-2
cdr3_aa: CASSHTTGATGGGETQYF
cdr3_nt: TGTGCCAGCAGCCATACGACCGGGGCGACAGGGGGCGGGGAGACCCAGTACTTC

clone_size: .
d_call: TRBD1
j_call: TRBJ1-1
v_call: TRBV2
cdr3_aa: CASSYRSTRQGFVETEAFF
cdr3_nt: TGTGCCAGCAGCTACAGAAGTACTAGACAGGGGTTCGTAGAAACTGAAGCTTTCTTT

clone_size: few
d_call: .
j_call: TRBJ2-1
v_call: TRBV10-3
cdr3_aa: CAISRGNEQFF
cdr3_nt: TGTGCCATCAGTCGAGGGAATGAGCAGTTCTTC

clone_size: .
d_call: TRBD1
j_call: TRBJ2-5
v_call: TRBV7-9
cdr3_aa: CASSLDYRGRETQYF
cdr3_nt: TGTGCCAGCAGCTTAGACTACAGGGGGCGGGAGACCCAGTACTTC

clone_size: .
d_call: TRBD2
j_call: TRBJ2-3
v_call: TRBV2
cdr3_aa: CASRLTSGGSDTQYF
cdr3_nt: TGTGCCAGCAGGCTCACTAGCGGGGGGTCAGATACGCAGTATTTT

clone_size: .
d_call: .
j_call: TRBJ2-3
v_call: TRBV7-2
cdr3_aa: CASSFRGPDTQYF
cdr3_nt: TGTGCCAGCAGCTTTAGAGGACCAGATACGCAGTATTTT

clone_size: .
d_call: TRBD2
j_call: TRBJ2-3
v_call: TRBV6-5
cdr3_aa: CASTYGGAHTDTQYF
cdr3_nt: TGTGCCAGCACCTACGGGGGGGCACACACAGATACGCAGTATTTT

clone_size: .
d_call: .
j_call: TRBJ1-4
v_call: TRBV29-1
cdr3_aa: CSAGLGEREKLFF
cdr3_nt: TGCAGCGCCGGTCTTGGGGAGCGGGAAAAACTGTTTTTT

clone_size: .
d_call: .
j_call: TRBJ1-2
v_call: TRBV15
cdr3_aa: CATSRDSRTGGYTF
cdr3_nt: TGTGCCACCAGCAGAGATAGCCGGACGGGTGGCTACACCTTC

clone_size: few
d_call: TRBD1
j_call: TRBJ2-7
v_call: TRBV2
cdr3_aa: CASIQNRGLEQYF
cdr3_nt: TGTGCCAGCATACAAAACAGGGGGCTCGAGCAGTACTTC

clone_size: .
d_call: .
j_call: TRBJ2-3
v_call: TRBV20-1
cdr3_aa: CSAAGTDTQYF
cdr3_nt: TGCAGTGCGGCAGGCACAGATACGCAGTATTTT

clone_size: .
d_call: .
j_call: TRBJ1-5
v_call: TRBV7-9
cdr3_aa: CASSLDNQPQHF
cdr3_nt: TGTGCCAGCAGCTTGGACAATCAGCCCCAGCATTTT

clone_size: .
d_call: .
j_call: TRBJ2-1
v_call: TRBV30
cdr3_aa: CAWKGYNEQFF
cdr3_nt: TGTGCCTGGAAGGGGTACAATGAGCAGTTCTTC

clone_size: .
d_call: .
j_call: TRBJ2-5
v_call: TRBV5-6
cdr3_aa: CASSPRLWAGETQYF
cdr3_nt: TGTGCCAGCAGCCCGAGGTTGTGGGCGGGCGAGACCCAGTACTTC

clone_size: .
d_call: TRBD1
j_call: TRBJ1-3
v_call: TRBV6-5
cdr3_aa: CATSRQGVGNTIYF
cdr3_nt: TGTGCCACCTCGAGGCAGGGGGTTGGAAACACCATATATTTT

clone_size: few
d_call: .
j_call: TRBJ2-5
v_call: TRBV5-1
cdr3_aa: CASSLDETQYF
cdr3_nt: TGCGCCAGCAGCTTGGACGAGACCCAGTACTTC

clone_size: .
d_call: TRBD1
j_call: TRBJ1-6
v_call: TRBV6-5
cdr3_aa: CASKQGASPLHF
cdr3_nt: TGTGCCAGCAAGCAGGGGGCCTCACCCCTCCACTTT

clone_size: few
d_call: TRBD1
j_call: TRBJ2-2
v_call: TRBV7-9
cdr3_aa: CASTQTGVDTGELFF
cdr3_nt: TGTGCCAGCACACAGACAGGGGTCGACACCGGGGAGCTGTTTTTT

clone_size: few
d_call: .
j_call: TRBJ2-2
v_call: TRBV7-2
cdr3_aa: CASSFRQGGAGELFF
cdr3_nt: TGTGCCAGCAGCTTTAGGCAGGGCGGGGCCGGGGAGCTGTTTTTT

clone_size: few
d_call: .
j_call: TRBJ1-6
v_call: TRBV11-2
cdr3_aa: CASSPGGRVPGSPLHF
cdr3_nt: TGTGCCAGCAGCCCGGGTGGCAGGGTTCCTGGTTCACCCCTCCACTTT

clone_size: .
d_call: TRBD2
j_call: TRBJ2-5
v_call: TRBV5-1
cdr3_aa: CASSRGTSEETQYF
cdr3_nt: TGCGCCAGCAGCCGAGGGACTAGCGAAGAGACCCAGTACTTC

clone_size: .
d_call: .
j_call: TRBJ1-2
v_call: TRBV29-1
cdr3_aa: CSVVGDGYTF
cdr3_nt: TGCAGCGTTGTCGGCGATGGCTACACCTTC

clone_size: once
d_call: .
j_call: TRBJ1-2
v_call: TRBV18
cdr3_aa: CASSEGGGYTF
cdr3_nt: TGTGCCAGCTCAGAAGGTGGTGGCTACACCTTC

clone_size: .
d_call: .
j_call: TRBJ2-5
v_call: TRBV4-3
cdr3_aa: CASSQEWRGETQYF
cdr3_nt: TGCGCCAGCAGCCAAGAATGGAGAGGAGAGACCCAGTACTTC

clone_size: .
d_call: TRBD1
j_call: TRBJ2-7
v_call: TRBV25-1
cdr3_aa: CASSELGQGEYEQYF
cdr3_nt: TGTGCCAGCAGTGAACTAGGACAGGGTGAATACGAGCAGTACTTC

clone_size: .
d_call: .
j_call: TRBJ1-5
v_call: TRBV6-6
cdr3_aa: CASRRQIDGSNQPQHF
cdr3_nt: TGTGCCAGCAGACGTCAGATCGACGGGAGCAATCAGCCCCAGCATTTT

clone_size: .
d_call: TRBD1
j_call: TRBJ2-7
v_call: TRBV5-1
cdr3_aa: CASSDRQGVVSYEQYF
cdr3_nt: TGCGCCAGCAGCGACCGACAGGGGGTTGTCTCCTACGAGCAGTACTTC

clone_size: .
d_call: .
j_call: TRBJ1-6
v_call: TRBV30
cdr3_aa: CAWSRDYSYNSPLHF
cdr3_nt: TGTGCCTGGAGTAGAGACTACTCCTATAATTCACCCCTCCACTTT

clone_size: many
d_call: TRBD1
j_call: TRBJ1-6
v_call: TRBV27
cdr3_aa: CASSSNGQAYSPLHF
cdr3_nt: TGTGCCAGCAGTTCCAACGGACAGGCTTATTCACCCCTCCACTTT

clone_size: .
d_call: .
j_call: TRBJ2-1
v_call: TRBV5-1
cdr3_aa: CASSLALIGEQFF
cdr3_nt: TGCGCCAGCAGCTTGGCTTTGATTGGTGAGCAGTTCTTC

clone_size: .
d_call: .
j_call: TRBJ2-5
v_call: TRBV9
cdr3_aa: CASSVATKETQYF
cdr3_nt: TGTGCCAGCAGCGTAGCTACAAAGGAGACCCAGTACTTC